The clone carrying this T cell receptor beta chain is medium-sized in the sample. Its antigen remains unidentified. CDR1 and CDR2 (germline): LNHDA, SQIVND (reference sequence). CDR3 length: 16 residues. V was shortened by 0 bases and J by 3 bases, with 12 bases between the two germline ends. The data stem from a study of liver allograft versus peripheral blood T cells. Study-level background: Liver transplant recipients had T cell receptor repertoires compared between transplanted liver and peripheral blood. Study-level points and caveats: Differences were reported between the T cell receptor repertoires inside liver allografts and those that were detected in peripheral blood.

TCRdb called the reads again in MiXCR, with one record for every CDR3 protein. The table lists some 1,300 distinct CDR3 sequences, less than 15% of them singletons. The chain joins TRBV19 to TRBJ1-5; a possible D gene is TRBD1 (6 bases). The sequence came from a human patient who had a liver transplant. Some T cells could come from the graft donor. CDR3 nucleotides: TGTGCCAGTAGTATAGAGAGTACAGGGCCCAATCAGCCCCAGCATTTT. Encoded protein: CASSIESTGPNQPQHF. The full variable domain, in which reference TRBV19 and TRBJ1-5 provide the parts outside the CDR3, is DGGITQSPKYLFRKEGQNVTLSCEQNLNHDAMYWYRQDPGQGLRLIYYSQIVNDFQKGDIAEGYSVSREKKESFPLTVTSAQKNPTAFYLCASSIESTGPNQPQHFGDGTRLSIL.